This T cell receptor beta chain was sequenced during a study of response to subunit inactivated influenza vaccine. The study, taken as a whole, reports: The study's authors posited that every seasonal influenza vaccination enlists few new T cells.

Using its own MiXCR run on the RT-PCR reads, TCRdb lists one record per CDR3 protein. The data hold about 500,000 distinct CDR3 sequences, with 15% to 20% observed a single time. Concerning this clonotype itself: Its antigen is not identified.

The sequence was obtained from a man aged 50 to 75 who received an inactivated influenza vaccine. Specimen: CD4+ T cells sorted from PBMCs, collected about 23 months after vaccination.

The CDR3 sequence is CASTSRANDYGYTF. The CDR3 DNA follows: TGTGCCAGCACCTCCCGGGCGAACGACTATGGCTACACCTTC. The J gene is TRBJ1-2, the V gene TRBV12-3 or TRBV12-4; D remains ambiguous. Trimming removed 7 bases from V and 3 bases from J, with 15 bases in between. The length of the CDR3 is 14 residues.